The 30 T cell receptor beta chains reported below all come from one sample, sequenced in a study of CD8+ T cells in alopecia areata. Treatment indicated: oral pan-JAK inhibitor, 5-10 mg twice daily. TCR sequencing used cDNA made by reverse transcription of extracted RNA. Using immunoSEQ multiplex PCR, the repertoire was profiled, and TCRdb retains in-frame clones only, with some absent. The table has 150,000 to 200,000 clones, less than 70% seen once. The material sequenced was CD4+ T cells sorted from blood, taken between weeks 47 and 50, from a patient treated with tofacitinib. The receptors derive from a human donor with alopecia areata.

This chain joins TRBV6-1 and TRBJ2-5, with 7 bases that match TRBD2. The germline gives CDR1 MNHNS, CDR2 SASEGT. V was pared by 5 bases and J by 5 bases, with 11 bases of the junction left unmatched. This CDR3 has 15 amino acids. The CDR3 sequence is CASSLTRDYSETQYF. CDR3 sequence (DNA): TGTGCCAGCAGTCTCACCCGGGACTATTCTGAGACCCAGTACTTC.

The gene calls are TRBV15 and TRBJ2-7, with unresolved D. Trimming removed 1 base from V and 5 bases from J, with 6 bases in between. The CDR3 is made up of 12 amino acids. CDR1 is LNHNV and CDR2 is YYDKDF in the germline V gene (reference sequence). CDR3 DNA sequence: TGTGCCACCAGCAGAGCCGGCCACGAGCAGTACTTC. As protein: CATSRAGHEQYF. The full variable domain, with the rest looked up from reference TRBV15 and TRBJ2-7, is DAMVIQNPRYQVTQFGKPVTLSCSQTLNHNVMYWYQQKSSQAPKLLFHYYDKDFNNEADTPDNFQSRRPNTSFCFLDIRSPGLGDTAMYLCATSRAGHEQYFGPGTRLTVT.

This chain links TRBV14 with TRBJ2-7; D may be TRBD2 (7 bases). There are 15 residues in the CDR3. Trimming removed 2 bases from V and 5 bases from J, with 16 bases in between. Germline CDR1 SGHDN, CDR2 FVKESK. CDR3 in amino acids: CASSQSSVGGHEQYF. In DNA, the CDR3 is TGTGCCAGCAGCCAATCCTCTGTGGGGGGGCACGAGCAGTACTTC.

CDR3 sequence reads: CASSLRGTGDSPLHF. The CDR3 nucleotides are TGTGCCAGCAGCTTAAGGGGGACAGGGGATTCACCCCTCCACTTT. The V and J genes are TRBV7-2 and TRBJ1-6; 10 positions agree with TRBD1. CDR3 length: 15 residues. Germline values: CDR1 SGHTA, CDR2 FQGNSA. V lost 2 bases to trimming and J lost 8 bases; unmatched junction nucleotides: 3.

This clone turned up a few times. The chain employs TRBV7-2 and TRBJ2-3; a possible D gene is TRBD2 (5 bases). Trimming left V 4 bases short and J 2 bases short, with 16 bases between. CDR3 length: 16 amino acids. Per germline, CDR1 SGHTA and CDR2 FQGNSA. The CDR3 protein is CASSSLRADLTDTQYF. The DNA of the CDR3 is TGTGCCAGCAGCTCTCTGAGGGCAGACCTCACAGATACGCAGTATTTT.

The V call is TRBV29-1, the J call TRBJ2-3; the D is unclear. The V end lost 6 bases, the J end lost 2 bases, and 12 bases lay between the germline ends. Looked up from germline, CDR1 is SQVTM and CDR2 is ANQGSEA. The CDR3 length is 13 residues. The DNA of the CDR3 is TGCAGCGTCCAACTTACTTACACAGATACGCAGTATTTT. Protein: CSVQLTYTDTQYF.

This chain connects TRBV20-1 to TRBJ1-2, with D hard to call. This CDR3 has 10 residues. With 4 bases removed from V and 4 bases from J, the gap between germline ends came to 4 bases. Germline V gene data show CDR1 as DFQATT and CDR2 as SNEGSKA (reference sequence). CDR3 amino acids: CSAKSYGYTF. Here the CDR3 DNA reads TGCAGTGCTAAATCCTATGGCTACACCTTC.

Worth noting for this clone: This specimen includes other DNA sequences encoding the same CDR3. This chain uses TRBV29-1 with TRBJ2-3; D gene unclear. This CDR3 has 12 amino acids. Germline assignment: CDR1 SQVTM and CDR2 ANQGSEA. V was clipped by 1 base and J by 1 base, with 3 bases between them. CDR3 DNA sequence: TGCAGCGTTGAAGGGGGCACAGATACGCAGTATTTT. Its translation is CSVEGGTDTQYF.

Only a few counts were recorded for this clone. This chain connects TRBV7-2 to TRBJ1-2; D is perhaps TRBD1 (6 bases). CDR3 size: 13 residues. CDR1 SGHTA and CDR2 FQGNSA come from the germline V gene. V lost 5 bases, J lost 6 bases, and 13 bases lay in between. The CDR3 loop is CASSEQGWDGYTF. CDR3 in DNA: TGTGCCAGCAGCGAACAGGGTTGGGATGGCTACACCTTC. Full variable domain (outside the CDR3, taken from reference TRBV7-2 and TRBJ1-2): GAGVSQSPSNKVTEKGKDVELRCDPISGHTALYWYRQSLGQGLEFLIYFQGNSAPDKSGLPSDRFSAERTGGSVSTLTIQRTQQEDSAVYLCASSEQGWDGYTFGSGTRLTVV.

V is TRBV27 and J is TRBJ2-3; 8 bases are a match to TRBD1. This CDR3 has 15 amino acids. Germline V gene sequence: CDR1 MNHEY, CDR2 SMNVEV (reference sequence). J gave up 3 bases and V 6 bases, and 8 bases lay outside the gene matches. CDR3 nucleotides: TGTGCCAGCAGGGCCGGACAGGGTTGGACAGATACGCAGTATTTT. Protein sequence: CASRAGQGWTDTQYF.

V is TRBV7-2 and J is TRBJ2-2, with D uncertain. V lost 5 bases and J lost 0, with 7 bases in between. CDR1 and CDR2 (germline): SGHTA, FQGNSA. The CDR3 runs to 14 residues. The CDR3 region is CASSQSTNTGELFF. In DNA form, the CDR3 reads TGTGCCAGCAGCCAATCCACGAACACCGGGGAGCTGTTTTTT. The full variable domain, in which reference TRBV7-2 and TRBJ2-2 provide the parts outside the CDR3, is GAGVSQSPSNKVTEKGKDVELRCDPISGHTALYWYRQSLGQGLEFLIYFQGNSAPDKSGLPSDRFSAERTGGSVSTLTIQRTQQEDSAVYLCASSQSTNTGELFFGEGSRLTVL.

CDR3 sequence (DNA): TGTGCCAGCTCCTCACTCCTTTACGGCTACACCTTC. Encoded protein: CASSSLLYGYTF. The V and J genes are TRBV6-1 and TRBJ1-2; D gene uncertain. The CDR3 is 12 residues long. V was pared by 8 bases and J by 8 bases, with 15 bases between. The V gene's germline CDR1 is MNHNS and CDR2 SASEGT.

The CDR3: CASRTGEEQFF. CDR3 bases: TGCGCCAGCAGAACCGGGGAGGAGCAGTTCTTC. The rearrangement uses TRBV5-1 and TRBJ2-1; D may be TRBD2 (5 bases). This CDR3 has 11 residues. Germline V lookup: CDR1 SGHRS, CDR2 YFSETQ. Trimming shortened V by 5 bases and J by 10 bases, and 10 bases separated the two germline ends.

V usage is TRBV25-1 and J usage is TRBJ1-2, with D possibly TRBD1 on 6 matching bases. This CDR3 has 14 residues. CDR1 and CDR2 from the germline V gene are MGHDK and SYGVNS. The V end was cut by 6 bases, the J end by 0 bases, with 11 bases between. CDR3 DNA sequence: TGTGCCAGCAGCAGGGGAAATGCTAACTATGGCTACACCTTC. Its translation is CASSRGNANYGYTF.

CDR3 loop: CAWSVAGGQGTQYF. CDR3 DNA: TGTGCCTGGAGTGTCGCGGGGGGGCAGGGGACCCAGTACTTC. The rearrangement joins TRBV30 to TRBJ2-5, with 9 positions matching TRBD2. Germline CDR1 GTSNPN, CDR2 SVGIG (reference sequence). This CDR3 spans 14 amino acids. V lost 0 bases to trimming and J lost 7 bases; unmatched junction nucleotides: 6.

This clone was recorded a few times. CDR3 sequence (DNA): TGTGCCAGCAGCTTAGGAGTGAACACCGGGGAGCTGTTTTTT. Its protein is CASSLGVNTGELFF. V usage is TRBV7-2 and J usage is TRBJ2-2; D call uncertain. The CDR3 contains 14 residues. Trimming stripped 1 base from V and 1 base from J, with 4 bases between. Per the germline V gene, CDR1 is SGHTA and CDR2 is FQGNSA. Drawing the rest from reference TRBV7-2 and TRBJ2-2, the complete variable domain is GAGVSQSPSNKVTEKGKDVELRCDPISGHTALYWYRQSLGQGLEFLIYFQGNSAPDKSGLPSDRFSAERTGGSVSTLTIQRTQQEDSAVYLCASSLGVNTGELFFGEGSRLTVL.

This clone was seen a few times. The V call is TRBV11-2, the J call TRBJ2-5; D gene ambiguous. Germline CDR1 is SGHAT and CDR2 is FQNNGV. Trimming pared 1 base from V and 4 bases from J, leaving 4 bases between. The CDR3 covers 12 residues. DNA of the CDR3: TGTGCCAGCAGCTTAGTTGGAGAGACCCAGTACTTC. As protein: CASSLVGETQYF.

This clone has only a few counts. The J gene is TRBJ1-6, the V gene TRBV5-1, with 9 bases lining up with TRBD1. Trimming at V came to 3 bases and at J to 8 bases, leaving 3 bases not matched to a gene. CDR3 length equals 14 residues. Germline CDR1 and CDR2: SGHRS and YFSETQ. The CDR3 bases are TGCGCCAGCAGCTGGGACAGGGCTTATTCACCCCTCCACTTT. Amino acids: CASSWDRAYSPLHF.

V gene TRBV2 combines with J gene TRBJ2-7, with 8 positions matching TRBD1. The V and J ends lost 7 bases and 4 bases, in that order; junction bases with no gene match: 3. The CDR3 spans 12 residues. Germline values: CDR1 SNHLY, CDR2 FYNNEI. CDR3 DNA: TGTGCCAGCAAGGGACAGGTTTACGAGCAGTACTTC. Translating it yields CASKGQVYEQYF.

The V call is TRBV29-1, the J call TRBJ1-2; D is possibly TRBD1 (6 bases). This CDR3 has 16 residues. V lost 7 bases to trimming and J lost 3 bases, with 24 bases between them. Germline V gene data show CDR1 as SQVTM and CDR2 as ANQGSEA. CDR3 region: CSARSGPGGGDYGYTF. CDR3 bases: TGCAGCGCCAGATCTGGTCCAGGCGGGGGCGACTATGGCTACACCTTC.

The rearrangement links TRBV30 to TRBJ1-1; D is uncertain. CDR3 size: 14 residues. V shed 3 bases and J shed 3 bases, with 14 bases lying between them. Looked up from germline, CDR1 is GTSNPN and CDR2 is SVGIG (reference sequence). CDR3 DNA sequence: TGTGCCTGGAGGCCTAGGGCACGAGACACTGAAGCTTTCTTT. Translation gives CAWRPRARDTEAFF.

The chain couples TRBV6-1 to TRBJ1-4; D is unresolved. CDR1 and CDR2 (germline): MNHNS, SASEGT. V was clipped by 6 bases and J by 2 bases, with 1 base between them. CDR3 length equals 11 residues. The chain's CDR3 is CASRTNEKLFF. The DNA for the CDR3 is TGTGCCAGCAGGACTAATGAAAAACTGTTTTTT.

A single count supports this clone. The V and J genes are TRBV10-3 and TRBJ2-5; no firm D call. TRBJ2-7 matches the DNA end more closely, so the J call is doubtful. Germline-derived CDR1 and CDR2 are ENHRY and SYGVKD. This CDR3 is built from 12 residues. Here the CDR3 reads CAISESGYEQYF. The DNA for the CDR3 is TGTGCCATCAGTGAGTCAGGGTACGAGCAGTACTTC.

The rearrangement links TRBV29-1 to TRBJ1-1, with D maybe TRBD1 (6 bases). This CDR3 contains 14 residues. CDR1 is SQVTM, CDR2 ANQGSEA, per germline. Trimming cost V 4 bases and J 2 bases, with 14 bases left between them. CDR3 sequence: CSVGFLDRNTEAFF. The CDR3, as DNA: TGCAGCGTTGGTTTCTTGGACAGAAACACTGAAGCTTTCTTT. Looking up the rest from reference TRBV29-1 and TRBJ1-1 gives the full variable domain: SAVISQKPSRDICQRGTSLTIQCQVDSQVTMMFWYRQQPGQSLTLIATANQGSEATYESGFVIDKFPISRPNLTFSTLTVSNMSPEDSSIYLCSVGFLDRNTEAFFGQGTRLTVV.

The chain combines TRBV29-1 with TRBJ1-1; TRBD1 matches at 7 bases. CDR1 and CDR2 (germline): SQVTM, ANQGSEA. The V gene end was trimmed by 6 bases and the J gene end by 4 bases; junction bases not matched to a gene: 8. The CDR3 consists of 13 residues. CDR3 in DNA: TGCAGCGTGACCTTGACAGGGAGCACTGAAGCTTTCTTT. Protein sequence: CSVTLTGSTEAFF.

This chain connects TRBV4-3 to TRBJ2-1; 8 bases align to TRBD1. The trim removed 3 bases at V and 10 bases at J, leaving 5 bases unmatched. The germline V gene has CDR1 LGHNA and CDR2 YSLEER. The CDR3 covers 13 residues. DNA of the CDR3: TGCGCCAGCAGCCAGCAACAGGGGGACGAGCAGTTCTTC. It specifies CASSQQQGDEQFF.

The J gene is TRBJ2-1, the V gene TRBV5-1; D assignment may be TRBD1 or TRBD2 (5 bases each). Between the trimmed V and J ends, which lost 0 bases and 5 bases, there was a span of 15 bases. CDR1 and CDR2 from the germline V gene are SGHRS and YFSETQ. The CDR3 consists of 16 residues. Here the CDR3 DNA reads TGCGCCAGCAGCTTGGGACCGGGAAAGGGGAACAATGAGCAGTTCTTC. Translation gives CASSLGPGKGNNEQFF.

This sequence joins TRBV4-1 and TRBJ2-3, with D possibly being TRBD2 (5 bases). V lost 5 bases and J lost 6, with 21 bases in between. The V gene's germline CDR1 is MGHRA and CDR2 YSYEKL. CDR3 length equals 16 residues. The DNA of the CDR3 is TGCGCCAGCAGCTATCGGACGGACTCCCCCGGGGATACGCAGTATTTT. Translation: CASSYRTDSPGDTQYF.

The gene calls are TRBV7-3 and TRBJ2-3; 8 bases agree with TRBD1. After removal of 5 bases from V and 6 bases from J, the junction contained 4 bases not matched to a gene. CDR1 is SGHTA, CDR2 FQGTGA, per germline. The CDR3 covers 13 residues. CDR3 DNA sequence: TGTGCCAGCAGCATCCGACAGGGGGATACGCAGTATTTT. Translation: CASSIRQGDTQYF. Combining the CDR3 with reference TRBV7-3 and TRBJ2-3 gives the whole variable domain GAGVSQTPSNKVTEKGKYVELRCDPISGHTALYWYRQSLGQGPEFLIYFQGTGAADDSGLPNDRFFAVRPEGSVSTLKIQRTERGDSAVYLCASSIRQGDTQYFGPGTRLTVL.

This chain connects TRBV5-6 to TRBJ2-3; 7 bases are a match to TRBD2. The CDR3 runs to 15 residues. V gave up 3 bases and J gave up 4 bases; unmatched junction bases: 8. From germline, CDR1 is SGHDT and CDR2 YYEEEE. The CDR3 region is CASSWIGRGPDTQYF. The CDR3, as DNA: TGTGCCAGCAGCTGGATAGGGAGGGGTCCAGATACGCAGTATTTT.